These 23 T cell receptor beta chains share one sample of origin, sequenced in a study of graft-versus-host responses after intestinal transplantation. The protocol was immunoSEQ multiplex PCR, while the TCRdb copy is restricted to in-frame clones and leaves out a portion. This sample has just under 50,000 clones; approximately 84% occur once, and the top ten carry roughly 0.45%. These TCRs' antigens remain unknown. Material: unstimulated CD4+ T cells sorted from spleen or lymph node cells, obtained before transplant. The source of these receptors is a human donor who was the organ donor for an intestinal transplant.

This clone was observed a single time. The V call is TRBV7-2, the J call TRBJ1-1, with D unclear. This CDR3 contains 14 residues. Deletions cut 0 bases from V and 4 bases from J, with 9 bases between. Per the germline V gene, CDR1 is SGHTA and CDR2 is FQGNSA. In nucleotides, the CDR3 is TGTGCCAGCAGCTTAGCAGGGTATCGCACTGAAGCTTTCTTT. Translation gives CASSLAGYRTEAFF.

The chain carries TRBV19 and TRBJ2-3; 7 nucleotides match TRBD2. This CDR3 has 14 residues. Germline trimming cut 1 base from V and 4 bases from J; bases unmatched to any gene: 2. CDR1 is LNHDA and CDR2 is SQIVND in the germline V gene (reference sequence). The CDR3 sequence: CASSIVGGSDTQYF. CDR3 DNA: TGTGCCAGTAGTATAGTCGGGGGGTCAGATACGCAGTATTTT.

Only a few counts were recorded for this clone. The chain employs TRBV30 and TRBJ2-4, with 7 bases identical to TRBD1. The CDR3 spans 12 residues. Germline values: CDR1 GTSNPN, CDR2 SVGIG (reference sequence). V was pared by 5 bases and J by 6 bases, with 4 bases of the junction left unmatched. The chain's CDR3 is CAWGGQPNIQYF. In DNA, the CDR3 is TGTGCCTGGGGGGGACAGCCAAACATTCAGTACTTC.

The chain employs TRBV7-2 and TRBJ2-2; TRBD2 aligns across 10 bases. The CDR3 runs 15 residues. Germline-derived CDR1 and CDR2 are SGHTA and FQGNSA. With V trimmed by 5 bases and J by 8 bases, 8 bases remained unmatched. The CDR3 protein is CASSTSSGGMGELFF. In DNA, the CDR3 is TGTGCCAGCAGCACGTCTAGCGGGGGAATGGGGGAGCTGTTTTTT. Full variable domain (outside the CDR3, taken from reference TRBV7-2 and TRBJ2-2): GAGVSQSPSNKVTEKGKDVELRCDPISGHTALYWYRQSLGQGLEFLIYFQGNSAPDKSGLPSDRFSAERTGGSVSTLTIQRTQQEDSAVYLCASSTSSGGMGELFFGEGSRLTVL.

The chain links TRBV7-2 to TRBJ2-1; 8 nucleotides match TRBD2. The V gene's germline CDR1 is SGHTA and CDR2 FQGNSA. The trim removed 2 bases at V and 7 bases at J, leaving 10 bases unmatched. The CDR3 runs 16 residues. CDR3 sequence (DNA): TGTGCCAGCAGCTTAACAGCGGGAGCGGGACGAAATGAGCAGTTCTTC. Protein product: CASSLTAGAGRNEQFF.

The rearrangement links TRBV11-2 to TRBJ2-1; possibly TRBD1 or TRBD2 for D (5 bases each). The CDR3 has 17 amino acids. Trimming removed 6 bases at V and 4 bases at J, with 22 bases between. Per the germline V gene, CDR1 is SGHAT and CDR2 is FQNNGV. CDR3 sequence (DNA): TGTGCCAGCAGGCGCTACACCGACCCCGGGGCATACAATGAGCAGTTCTTC. The encoded protein is CASRRYTDPGAYNEQFF.

The chain carries TRBV5-5 and TRBJ1-2; D is ambiguous. Germline lookup yields CDR1 SGHKS and CDR2 YYEKEE (reference sequence). Trimming took off 1 base at V and 12 bases at J, with 25 bases between the two ends. The CDR3 extends over 16 amino acids. CDR3 sequence reads: CASSLLLATGSVFNTF. In DNA form, the CDR3 reads TGTGCCAGCAGCTTGTTGTTAGCCACTGGATCGGTTTTCAACACCTTC.

This chain connects TRBV10-1 to TRBJ2-7, with D hard to call. The V gene lost 6 bases and the J gene lost 1 base, with 7 bases spanning the gap. The CDR3 runs to 12 residues. The germline CDR1 and CDR2 sequences are WNHNN and SYGVQD (reference sequence). The CDR3 DNA follows: TGCGCCAGCAGGACAAAATCCTACGAGCAGTACTTC. It yields the protein CASRTKSYEQYF.

The chain combines TRBV7-2 with TRBJ2-1, with 9 bases that match TRBD2. Trimming removed 4 bases from V and 4 bases from J; junction bases left unmatched: 14. The germline V gene encodes CDR1 SGHTA and CDR2 FQGNSA. The length of the CDR3 is 18 residues. In DNA, the CDR3 is TGTGCCAGCAGCTCCCGCCCTACTAGCGGGTATTTGTACAATGAGCAGTTCTTC. It encodes CASSSRPTSGYLYNEQFF.

V usage is TRBV30 and J usage is TRBJ1-3, with D unclear. The V and J ends lost 3 bases and 4 bases respectively, with 4 bases between them. Germline-derived CDR1 and CDR2 are GTSNPN and SVGIG (reference sequence). This CDR3 has 11 residues. The CDR3, as DNA: TGTGCCTGGAGCGGGGGAAACACCATATATTTT. Translating gives CAWSGGNTIYF.

The chain recombines TRBV4-1 with TRBJ2-1; 13 bases fit TRBD2. This CDR3 region has 21 residues. V lost 1 base to trimming and J lost 4 bases; unmatched junction nucleotides: 16. Germline V CDR1 and CDR2: MGHRA, YSYEKL. As DNA, the CDR3 is TGCGCCAGCAGCCAAGTGGGCACTAGCGGGAGGGCCTTAAGGAGGTACAATGAGCAGTTCTTC. Protein: CASSQVGTSGRALRRYNEQFF.

The chain joins TRBV19 to TRBJ2-2; TRBD1 matches at 8 bases. CDR1 and CDR2 (germline): LNHDA, SQIVND (reference sequence). The CDR3 has 13 amino acids. J gave up 6 bases and V 6 bases, and 3 bases lay outside the gene matches. CDR3 sequence reads: CASRQGAPGELFF. CDR3 in DNA: TGTGCCAGTAGGCAGGGGGCTCCCGGGGAGCTGTTTTTT.

This clone showed up just a few times. This chain links TRBV18 with TRBJ2-5; D is perhaps TRBD1 (5 bases). Trimming removed 4 bases at V and 0 bases at J, with 6 bases between. CDR1 and CDR2 from the germline V gene are KGHSH and LQKENI. The CDR3 sequence is 13 residues long. This CDR3 reads CASSLTDQETQYF. CDR3 coding DNA: TGTGCCAGCTCACTGACAGACCAAGAGACCCAGTACTTC.

V gene TRBV5-6 combines with J gene TRBJ2-5; D is unclear. V dropped 1 base and J dropped 6 bases, with 4 bases sitting between them. This CDR3 is 11 amino acids long. Germline loops: CDR1 SGHDT, CDR2 YYEEEE. CDR3 region: CASSLLKTQYF. In nucleotides, the CDR3 is TGTGCCAGCAGCTTGTTAAAGACCCAGTACTTC.

J is TRBJ1-2 and V is TRBV19; D is unresolved. Trimming removed 3 bases from V and 0 bases from J, with 8 bases in between. This CDR3 comprises 14 residues. Germline values: CDR1 LNHDA, CDR2 SQIVND (reference sequence). The CDR3 loop reads CASSIGGPNYGYTF. The CDR3 nucleotides read TGTGCCAGTAGTATTGGCGGGCCTAACTATGGCTACACCTTC.

The CDR3 spells CASSLGSGRGPSYEQYF. CDR3 nucleotides: TGCGCCAGCAGCTTGGGGTCTGGTAGGGGCCCCTCCTACGAGCAGTACTTC. This sequence joins TRBV5-1 and TRBJ2-7; a weak D match, TRBD1 (5 bases). The CDR3 spans 17 residues. CDR1 and CDR2 (germline): SGHRS, YFSETQ. The V and J ends lost 0 bases and 0 bases respectively, with 16 bases between them.

This CDR3 reads CASSTSGVYNEQFF. The CDR3 DNA is TGTGCCAGCAGCACTAGCGGGGTGTACAATGAGCAGTTCTTC. The chain is built from TRBV9 and TRBJ2-1; 10 bases agree with TRBD2. CDR3 length: 14 residues. The J segment lost 4 bases and the V segment lost 4 bases, leaving 2 bases of the junction unmatched. Germline V gene data show CDR1 as SGDLS and CDR2 as YYNGEE. Full variable domain (outside the CDR3, taken from reference TRBV9 and TRBJ2-1): DSGVTQTPKHLITATGQRVTLRCSPRSGDLSVYWYQQSLDQGLQFLIQYYNGEERAKGNILERFSAQQFPDLHSELNLSSLELGDSALYFCASSTSGVYNEQFFGPGTRLTVL.

The rearrangement links TRBV4-1 to TRBJ2-3; 8 nucleotides align to TRBD1. Germline loops: CDR1 MGHRA, CDR2 YSYEKL. The CDR3 covers 15 residues. J was trimmed by 0 bases and V by 4 bases; bases with no gene match: 3. The DNA of the CDR3 is TGCGCCAGCAGCCCCCAGGGGGCTAGCACAGATACGCAGTATTTT. This encodes CASSPQGASTDTQYF.

This clone has only one observation. The V and J genes are TRBV29-1 and TRBJ2-7, with D possibly being TRBD1 or TRBD2 (5 bases each). The V end was cut by 6 bases, the J end by 4 bases, with 13 bases between. CDR3 length: 12 amino acids. The V gene's germline CDR1 is SQVTM and CDR2 ANQGSEA. The CDR3 loop reads CSVAGTRYEQYF. CDR3 DNA sequence: TGCAGCGTCGCCGGGACGCGATACGAGCAGTACTTC.

This rearrangement joins TRBV6-5 to TRBJ2-1; D is unresolved. This CDR3 has 13 amino acids. V was clipped by 8 bases and J by 6 bases, with 14 bases between them. Per the germline V gene, CDR1 is MNHEY and CDR2 is SVGAGI. The CDR3 loop is CASVGPSFNEQFF. CDR3 nucleotide sequence: TGTGCCAGCGTGGGCCCGAGCTTCAATGAGCAGTTCTTC.

In DNA form, the CDR3 reads TGCGCCAGCAGCCACCGGGGGCCGAGCTCCTACAATGAGCAGTTCTTC. It specifies CASSHRGPSSYNEQFF. This sequence joins TRBV4-1 and TRBJ2-1; either TRBD1 or TRBD2 may fit D (6 bases each). This CDR3 has 16 amino acids. Trimming cost V 3 bases and J 0 bases, with 12 bases left between them. In germline, CDR1 is MGHRA, CDR2 YSYEKL.

The rearrangement joins TRBV4-1 to TRBJ2-3, with D perhaps given as TRBD1 or TRBD2 (5 bases each). CDR3 length: 15 amino acids. The germline V gene has CDR1 MGHRA and CDR2 YSYEKL. V was cut by 4 bases and J by 1 base, with 12 bases left in between. The chain's CDR3 is CASSPGKGGTDTQYF. CDR3 nucleotides: TGCGCCAGCAGCCCCGGGAAAGGGGGCACAGATACGCAGTATTTT.

The chain uses TRBV18 and TRBJ2-3; tentatively, D is TRBD1 (6 bases). Trimming removed 3 bases from V and 2 bases from J, with 12 bases in between. The V gene's germline CDR1 is KGHSH and CDR2 LQKENI. The CDR3 has 15 amino acids. Here the CDR3 reads CASSPRGFDTDTQYF. As DNA, the CDR3 is TGTGCCAGCTCACCCAGGGGCTTTGACACAGATACGCAGTATTTT.